This T cell receptor beta chain was identified during a study of blood T cells in healthy people across ages. Combining a sample-barcoded 5' primer with a J-beta primer mix, a second PCR ran for roughly 7 to 11 cycles. Using its own MiXCR run on the 5' RACE reads, TCRdb lists one record per CDR3 protein. The repertoire includes about a million distinct CDR3 sequences, just over 50% of them detected once, and around a fifth sits in the top ten. Germline values: CDR1 LGHNA, CDR2 YNFKEQ. V lost 4 bases to trimming and J lost 6 bases; unmatched junction nucleotides: 3. The CDR3 length is 13 residues. This clonotype was observed once. The antigen is undetermined. Overall study findings and caveats: A roughly linear fall in TCR beta diversity per million T cells was seen with increasing age.

The chain couples TRBV4-2 to TRBJ1-1; TRBD1 matches 9 bases. Sequences were obtained from blood. This TCR was recovered from a woman aged 60 to 75 in good health. In nucleotides, the CDR3 is TGTGCCAGCAGCCCCAGACAGGGGGCTGAAGCTTTCTTT. This gives the protein CASSPRQGAEAFF.